This is a list of T cell receptor beta chains from one sample in a study of T cell changes during pregnancy in multiple sclerosis. Clones were read by immunoSEQ multiplex PCR, and TCRdb kept only the in-frame ones, dropping some. The sample has approximately 41,000 clones, 90% seen once. The sample was CD4+ T cells from peripheral blood mononuclear cells, taken in the second trimester of pregnancy. The receptor set was obtained from a female donor with multiple sclerosis, enrolled in a pregnancy study. Each CDR3 is given with its conserved first and last residue. The D gene is left open where the match is weak. A row's size may be missing; if present it is once, few, many or a size class.

v_call	j_call	d_call	clone_size	cdr3_aa	cdr3_nt
TRBV4-3	TRBJ2-3	TRBD2	NA	CASSQEFAGGNTDTQYF	TGCGCCAGCAGCCAAGAGTTTGCGGGAGGGAACACAGATACGCAGTATTTT
TRBV5-6	TRBJ2-1	NA	NA	CASRSTRREQFF	TGTGCCAGCAGATCGACTAGGCGTGAGCAGTTCTTC
TRBV5-4	TRBJ2-7	TRBD2	few	CASSLGGRAGLSSYEQYF	TGTGCCAGCAGCTTGGGCGGGAGAGCAGGATTGAGCTCCTACGAGCAGTACTTC
TRBV6-6	TRBJ2-3	TRBD1	NA	CASSRDRAITDTQYF	TGTGCCAGCAGTAGGGACAGGGCAATCACAGATACGCAGTATTTT
TRBV6-1	TRBJ1-4	NA	NA	CASRNGRQYYEKLFF	TGTGCCAGCAGGAATGGTAGACAGTACTATGAAAAACTGTTTTTT
TRBV6-6	TRBJ1-4	NA	once	CASTGLLSEKLFF	TGTGCCAGCACAGGACTCTTGAGTGAAAAACTGTTTTTT
TRBV2	TRBJ1-5	NA	few	CASSEDGAIGGPHF	TGTGCCAGCAGTGAAGATGGAGCAATCGGTGGTCCGCATTTT
TRBV11-3	TRBJ2-6	NA	once	CASSLGGSGANVLTF	TGTGCCAGCAGCTTAGGGGGCTCCGGGGCCAACGTCCTGACTTTC
TRBV6-5	TRBJ2-7	NA	NA	CASSPDRYSGNEQYF	TGTGCCAGCAGTCCCGACAGGTACTCCGGGAACGAGCAGTACTTC
TRBV7-8	TRBJ1-2	NA	NA	CASSSTGLYTF	TGTGCCAGCAGCTCCACAGGGCTCTACACCTTC
TRBV28	TRBJ2-7	NA	NA	CASSSAGTPYEQYF	TGTGCCAGCAGTTCCGCTGGGACTCCCTACGAGCAGTACTTC
TRBV5-3	TRBJ1-2	NA	NA	CARSIAFQGNYGYTF	TGTGCCAGAAGCATCGCTTTTCAGGGTAACTATGGCTACACCTTC
TRBV2	TRBJ1-1	TRBD1	NA	CASSGDRGEAFF	TGTGCCAGCAGCGGGGACAGGGGGGAAGCTTTCTTT
TRBV29-1	TRBJ1-2	TRBD1	NA	CSVETGNYGYTF	TGCAGCGTTGAGACAGGGAACTATGGCTACACCTTC
TRBV27	TRBJ1-4	NA	NA	CASRPFRDNLEKLFF	TGTGCCAGCAGACCTTTCCGGGACAACCTAGAAAAACTGTTTTTT
TRBV7-2	TRBJ1-1	NA	NA	CASSYGGRGTEAFF	TGTGCCAGCTCCTATGGCGGTCGAGGTACTGAAGCTTTCTTT
TRBV2	TRBJ2-1	TRBD2	once	CASTLLAGEYNEQFF	TGTGCCAGCACCCTACTAGCGGGAGAGTACAATGAGCAGTTCTTC
TRBV19	TRBJ1-5	TRBD1	NA	CASSAGDRGGNQPQHF	TGTGCCAGTAGTGCGGGTGACAGGGGGGGCAATCAGCCCCAGCATTTT
TRBV6-5	TRBJ2-7	TRBD2	NA	CASRNPGLAYEQYF	TGTGCCAGCAGAAACCCGGGACTAGCCTACGAGCAGTACTTC
TRBV6-5	TRBJ2-3	NA	NA	CASSLRGWDVADTQYF	TGTGCCAGCAGTTTGAGGGGGTGGGATGTAGCAGATACGCAGTATTTT
TRBV11-3	TRBJ2-2	NA	NA	CASSLDLRPGELFF	TGTGCCAGCAGCTTAGATCTGAGGCCCGGGGAGCTGTTTTTT
TRBV19	TRBJ2-1	NA	NA	CASSMGREDEQFF	TGTGCCAGTAGTATGGGCAGGGAGGATGAGCAGTTCTTC
TRBV5-6	TRBJ1-2	NA	NA	CASSIPYREGGRWRGYTF	TGTGCCAGCAGCATTCCCTACCGGGAGGGGGGGCGTTGGAGAGGCTACACCTTC
TRBV7-3	TRBJ2-1	TRBD2	NA	CASSPRTSRYNEQFF	TGTGCCAGCAGCCCTAGGACTAGCAGATACAATGAGCAGTTCTTC
TRBV7-9	TRBJ2-1	TRBD2	NA	CASSTALAGVNEQFF	TGTGCCAGCAGCACCGCACTAGCGGGAGTCAATGAGCAGTTCTTC
TRBV4-3	TRBJ1-2	TRBD1	NA	CASTPTLGTGGAQVYGYTF	TGCGCCAGCACCCCCACTCTCGGGACAGGGGGCGCACAGGTCTATGGCTACACCTTC
TRBV29-1	TRBJ1-4	TRBD1	NA	CSVGADRVGEKLFF	TGCAGCGTTGGGGCCGACAGGGTTGGGGAAAAACTGTTTTTT
TRBV7-8	TRBJ2-7	TRBD1	NA	CASSLAAGGPNEQYF	TGTGCCAGCAGCTTAGCGGCAGGGGGCCCAAACGAGCAGTACTTC
TRBV28	TRBJ2-3	TRBD1	NA	CASSSGTVTDTQYF	TGTGCCAGCAGTTCGGGGACAGTAACAGATACGCAGTATTTT
TRBV7-9	TRBJ2-1	NA	NA	CASSSRLAASYNEQFF	TGTGCCAGCAGCTCCCGCTTAGCGGCCTCCTACAATGAGCAGTTCTTC
TRBV29-1	TRBJ2-3	TRBD1	NA	CSVEQGAGDTQYF	TGCAGCGTTGAACAGGGGGCCGGAGATACGCAGTATTTT
TRBV21-1	TRBJ2-7	NA	NA	CASSNDQPLVPSSYEQYF	TGTGCCAGCAGCAACGACCAACCTTTAGTCCCTAGCTCCTACGAGCAGTACTTC
TRBV25-1	TRBJ2-3	TRBD2	NA	CASSASRLAEYTDTQYF	TGTGCCAGCAGTGCATCAAGACTAGCAGAATACACAGATACGCAGTATTTT
TRBV6-5	TRBJ2-3	NA	NA	CASSPRRTGTDTQYF	TGTGCCAGCAGTCCTCGGAGGACTGGCACAGATACGCAGTATTTT
TRBV7-9	TRBJ1-2	TRBD1	NA	CASSSTGTDYGYTF	TGTGCCAGCAGCTCCACCGGGACAGACTATGGCTACACCTTC
TRBV5-5	TRBJ2-3	NA	NA	CASSLDQGQSTDTQYF	TGTGCCAGCAGCTTGGATCAGGGGCAAAGCACAGATACGCAGTATTTT
TRBV18	TRBJ2-7	TRBD2	NA	CASSSPGLNYEQYF	TGTGCCAGCTCAAGTCCGGGACTAAATTACGAGCAGTACTTC
TRBV5-1	TRBJ2-1	TRBD1	NA	CASSATGGSYNEQFF	TGCGCCAGCAGCGCGACAGGGGGGTCCTACAATGAGCAGTTCTTC
TRBV27	TRBJ2-1	NA	NA	CASSLSRTISLLNEQFF	TGTGCCAGCAGTTTATCAAGAACCATTAGCCTTCTTAATGAGCAGTTCTTC
TRBV15	TRBJ1-3	NA	NA	CATSRGTGKNSGNTIYF	TGTGCCACCAGCAGAGGCACAGGCAAGAACTCTGGAAACACCATATATTTT
TRBV7-3	TRBJ2-1	NA	NA	CASSADPRAEQFF	TGTGCCAGCAGCGCGGACCCCAGGGCTGAGCAGTTCTTC
TRBV7-9	TRBJ1-1	NA	NA	CASSLVAVNTEAFF	TGTGCCAGCAGCTTAGTAGCGGTGAACACTGAAGCTTTCTTT
TRBV4-1	TRBJ1-4	NA	NA	CASSQEGLRGLLFF	TGCGCCAGCAGCCAAGAAGGGCTTAGGGGGTTACTGTTTTTT
TRBV28	TRBJ2-3	TRBD2	NA	CASSLRGWGAGDGRNTQYF	TGTGCCAGCAGTTTACGGGGGTGGGGAGCGGGAGACGGCCGGAATACGCAGTATTTT
TRBV6-6	TRBJ1-1	TRBD1	NA	CASSRTDRAGGAFF	TGTGCCAGCAGCCGCACCGACAGGGCTGGAGGAGCTTTCTTT